This T cell receptor (beta chain) comes out of a study of T cells expressing NK-cell markers. A 5'RACE template switching approach incorporating UMIs was used to make TCR beta cDNA. No DNA is given; TCRdb re-called the 5' RACE reads and lists each CDR3 protein once. The sample holds approximately 550,000 distinct CDR3 sequences. This CDR3 is built from 16 residues. Germline CDR1 reads SGHTA; CDR2 reads FQGTGA. Sequencing used blood T cells: a sorted CD56 or NKG2C T cell subset, CD4+ or CD8+ T cells, or bulk PBMC T cells (not recorded which). The receptor comes from a man between 18 and 29 years old in good health. The chain joins TRBV7-3 to TRBJ2-1; TCRdb calls TRBD2, which cannot be checked without DNA. CDR3 loop: CASSSISTRAANEQFF.